This T cell receptor beta chain was identified during a study of shared clonotypes between healthy human individuals (dated by TCRdb to 2020 to 2022). Regarding the study in general: A couple of women and a few men aged 18 to 49 years were included in the cohort. For each donor, three plates each were used for CD4 naive and CD4 memory, two plates were used for CD8 naive, and one plate was used for CD8 memory. To estimate repertoire size and how much clonotype sharing occurs between individuals, the study deeply sequenced the blood TCR repertoires of a handful of healthy adults. Libraries were prepared and TCR repertoires were sequenced by different laboratories using diverse techniques, in order to increase sequencing depth and limit assay-specific biases. Leukapheresis yielded between about 0.85 and 10 billion PBMCs per donor.

CD8 naive samples were obtained by positive selection for CCR7 among CD45RO-negative cells, yielding a CD45RA+CCR7+ population from which TemRA cells were excluded. The donors were healthy, HIV-negative adults with no recently reported acute infections or vaccinations. Every donor was a Caucasian adult living in Nashville, Tennessee, USA. Blood was collected by leukapheresis, and PBMCs were isolated by Ficoll-Histopaque density gradient centrifugation and then cryopreserved in liquid nitrogen vapor phase. Analytical flow cytometry was used to check the purity and quantity of each magnetically sorted T cell population. Genomic DNA was isolated from each sorted fraction and quantified by UV absorbance on a Nanodrop 2000c. What the authors observed across the whole study: Clonotypes shared by all four sorted-subset donors showed higher generation probabilities than non-shared clonotypes. Sampling was restricted to blood, and TCR repertoires in tissues likely differ from the TCR repertoires found in blood. Sharing across several donors was observed for approximately 4.6% of naive CD4, about 3.2% of naive CD8, 2% to 2.5% of memory CD4, and around 0.4% of memory CD8 clonotypes. Pairwise subsampling led to the expectation that sequencing depth would affect the degree of clonotype sharing among donors. The genetic and exposure-history diversity represented was limited by the small number of donors. Larger estimated clonotype richness was generally found for naive subsets than for memory subsets. Incomplete sequencing was indicated by rarefaction of sorted-subset datasets, despite the large sequencing depth.

V drops 5 bases and J drops 7 bases, leaving 17 bases in between. The CDR3 contains 15 residues, cysteine and phenylalanine counted. Only CDR3 DNA remains: 45 bases, in frame from the first base. CDR1 and CDR2 are drawn from the germline V gene (reference sequence): LNHDA, SQIVND. As to this clone: The antigen this receptor binds is unknown. There are no base qualities to consult, and no much larger clone falls within one base.

TCR CDR3 regions were amplified from genomic DNA by multiplex PCR using the deep immunoSEQ assay. Genomic DNA extracted from each cell subset was distributed evenly over all wells of several immunoSEQ 96-well plates, and each plate served as one replicate. For sorted subsets, about 220 ng of genomic DNA, equivalent to around 29,000 T cell genomes, went into each replicate PCR. The purified libraries were quantified using a Qubit 3.0 fluorometer, sized with a Bioanalyzer 2100, and then quantified again using the KAPA Library Quantification kit. Every immunoSEQ 96-well plate was sequenced on a separate single-read 150-cycle Illumina NextSeq 550 flow cell. The authors' analysis ran thus. Because only junctional sequences without quality scores were contained in the immunoSEQ output, filtering matching that applied to full-length reads could not be performed. Sequences were annotated with PyIR, a Python wrapper for IgBLAST v1.9, using IMGT germline references to assign V/J genes and CDR3. Any read was removed if the V/J assignment was weak (E-value above 1e-6), the CDR3 was missing, or the read contained stop codons, out-of-frame junctions, or ambiguous translated residues. V3J clonotypes were defined as sequences sharing the same inferred V gene, J gene, and CDR3 amino acid sequence. Percentage overlap between repertoires was computed as shared unique clonotypes divided by the size of the smaller repertoire. Repertoire richness was assessed with RTK rarefaction, the Chao1 estimator, and Recon v2.1 estimates of unobserved clonotypes. Generation probabilities for all TCRbeta clonotypes obtained by the gDNA method from four donors were computed using OLGA. This immuneACCESS table, as held by TCRdb, lists in-frame sequences with V and J called but not all clones. Of the missing ones, under half trace to an unresolved V gene in checked studies; the others have no known cause. V and J calls and clone size follow that table, whereas D and trimming were derived from the DNA. Present in this sample are roughly 850,000 clones, 90% to 97% of which were seen just once. The ten biggest clones cover around 0.25% of the sample.

Source material: naive CD8+ T cells sorted from blood. Explained via the paper, the cell subset or site label denotes: CD45RA+CCR7+. In this chain, TRBV19 is recombined with TRBJ1-4; the best D guess is TRBD1, with 5 bases matching. The receptor comes from a man younger than 45 in good health. The DNA sequence is given as TGTGCCAGTAGTCTCCGGAGGGGCACGGGTGAAAAACTGTTTTTT. Its amino acids are CASSLRRGTGEKLFF.